The 25 T cell receptor beta chains below come from one sample, sequenced in a study of control samples from healthy donors and cancer patients. Measured with immunoSEQ multiplex PCR; TCRdb has only the in-frame clones, and not every one. The sample includes around 130,000 clones, approximately 88% seen only once; the top ten take approximately 39%. Sequencing was done on a sample of blood. These receptor sequences come from a man aged 50 to 59 in good health.

About this clone itself: A read error may produce the germline difference seen at one junction end. The rearrangement joins TRBV10-3 to TRBJ2-7; TRBD2 might be the D (6 bases). Germline V gives CDR1 ENHRY, CDR2 SYGVKD. The CDR3 length is 14 residues. CDR3 region: CAINGGGDSDEQYF. CDR3 nucleotides: TGTGCCATCAACGGGGGAGGAGACTCCGACGAGCAGTACTTC.

The chain employs TRBV3-1 (or the pseudogene TRBV3-2) and TRBJ2-5; 11 bases agree with TRBD2. This CDR3 region has 17 residues. Germline CDR1 is LGHDT and CDR2 is YNNKEL (reference sequence). J lost 1 base, V lost 6 bases, and 10 bases had no gene match. The CDR3 reads CASSPGQTSGVQETQYF. CDR3 DNA sequence: TGTGCCAGCAGTCCGGGTCAGACTAGCGGGGTCCAAGAGACCCAGTACTTC.

The V gene is TRBV9, the J gene TRBJ1-2; 9 bases agree with TRBD1. From germline, CDR1 is SGDLS and CDR2 YYNGEE. The junction had 1 base not matched to a gene; V was cut back by 2 bases and J by 2 bases. This CDR3 spans 14 amino acids. CDR3 residues: CASSVGTGNYGYTF. CDR3 sequence (DNA): TGTGCCAGCAGCGTCGGGACAGGGAACTATGGCTACACCTTC.

The chain employs TRBV14 and TRBJ1-1; D may be TRBD1 (5 bases). Germline lookup yields CDR1 SGHDN and CDR2 FVKESK. Trimming removed 3 bases from V and 5 bases from J, with 13 bases in between. This CDR3 region has 14 residues. In DNA, the CDR3 is TGTGCCAGCAGCCACTTGGGGGGGAGAACTGAAGCTTTCTTT. Its translation is CASSHLGGRTEAFF.

The rearrangement links TRBV7-6 to TRBJ2-2; TRBD2 might be the D (6 bases). Looked up from germline, CDR1 is SGHVS and CDR2 is FNYEAQ. The CDR3 has 16 residues. V was shortened by 8 bases and J by 0 bases, with 16 bases between the two germline ends. DNA for the CDR3: TGTGCCAGCCGTGCCCCGGGACTCCCGAACACCGGGGAGCTGTTTTTT. The encoded protein is CASRAPGLPNTGELFF.

The rearrangement joins TRBV27 to TRBJ1-2; D is perhaps TRBD1 (6 bases). This CDR3 region has 14 residues. Per the germline V gene, CDR1 is MNHEY and CDR2 is SMNVEV (reference sequence). V was trimmed by 6 bases and J by 7 bases, leaving 18 bases between them. The CDR3 coding sequence is TGTGCCAGCAGCCTTAGACAGGCCCGGTCTGGCTACACCTTC. This sequence encodes CASSLRQARSGYTF.

The chain employs TRBV6-4 and TRBJ1-2; TRBD1 is a possible D gene (5 bases). Trimming took off 4 bases at V and 6 bases at J, with 12 bases between the two ends. This CDR3 region has 13 residues. Per germline, CDR1 MRHNA and CDR2 SNTAGT. Here the CDR3 DNA reads TGTGCCAGCAGTGTGGGTAGGGGCCATGGCTACACCTTC. Its translation: CASSVGRGHGYTF.

CDR3 sequence: CASYHRTAHGQYF. CDR3 in DNA: TGTGCCAGCTACCATCGGACAGCGCACGGGCAGTACTTC. J is TRBJ2-7 and V is TRBV6-6, with a weak D call TRBD1 (6 bases). There are 13 residues in the CDR3. CDR1 MNHNY and CDR2 SVGAGI come from the germline V gene (reference sequence). The V and J ends lost 8 bases and 9 bases respectively, with 20 bases between them.

The V call is TRBV2, the J call TRBJ2-1; weak D call: TRBD1 (5 bases). The V end lost 1 base, the J end lost 1 base, and 11 bases lay between the germline ends. CDR1 and CDR2 (germline): SNHLY, FYNNEI. CDR3 length: 16 amino acids. CDR3 nucleotide sequence: TGTGCCAGCAGTGAAGAGGGGAATGGGTCCTACAATGAGCAGTTCTTC. Protein product: CASSEEGNGSYNEQFF.

The chain is built from TRBV10-3 and TRBJ1-1; D is unresolved. This CDR3 is built from 13 residues. Germline V gene lookup returns CDR1 ENHRY and CDR2 SYGVKD. Trimming pared 2 bases from V and 1 base from J, leaving 5 bases between. CDR3 DNA sequence: TGTGCCATCAGTGAGCCCAAGAACACTGAAGCTTTCTTT. It translates to CAISEPKNTEAFF.

The V call is TRBV10-3, the J call TRBJ2-5, with TRBD2 identical over 10 bases. The CDR3 loop spans 14 amino acids. In germline, CDR1 is ENHRY, CDR2 SYGVKD. With V trimmed by 8 bases and J by 1 base, 4 bases remained unmatched. The CDR3 reads CAIARTSGQETQYF. The CDR3 bases are TGTGCCATCGCCAGGACTAGCGGCCAAGAGACCCAGTACTTC.

The chain combines TRBV9 with TRBJ1-3; no reliable D call. Trimming took off 0 bases at V and 0 bases at J, with 7 bases between the two ends. The CDR3 is 15 amino acids. Germline V gives CDR1 SGDLS, CDR2 YYNGEE. CDR3 coding DNA: TGTGCCAGCAGCGTAGCGGTCGGCTCTGGAAACACCATATATTTT. This codes for CASSVAVGSGNTIYF. The full variable domain, completed using reference TRBV9 and TRBJ1-3, is DSGVTQTPKHLITATGQRVTLRCSPRSGDLSVYWYQQSLDQGLQFLIQYYNGEERAKGNILERFSAQQFPDLHSELNLSSLELGDSALYFCASSVAVGSGNTIYFGEGSWLTVV.

V and J are TRBV10-3 and TRBJ1-1, with a tentative D call TRBD1 (5 bases). Trimming stripped 10 bases from V and 0 bases from J, with 15 bases between. From germline, CDR1 is ENHRY and CDR2 SYGVKD. This CDR3 comprises 14 residues. CDR3 residues: CATNPRELNTEAFF. CDR3 bases: TGTGCCACCAACCCCAGGGAGTTGAACACTGAAGCTTTCTTT.

This rearrangement joins TRBV25-1 to TRBJ1-2; TRBD1 agrees at 8 bases. CDR3 length: 15 amino acids. Germline lookup yields CDR1 MGHDK and CDR2 SYGVNS. Trimming cost V 5 bases and J 8 bases; bases outside gene matches: 13. CDR3 loop: CASSSRTGREEGYTF. The CDR3 coding sequence is TGTGCCAGCAGTTCCCGGACAGGGCGCGAAGAAGGCTACACCTTC.

The gene calls are TRBV27 and TRBJ1-2; possible D gene TRBD1, 5 bases. V was clipped by 0 bases and J by 5 bases, with 13 bases between them. This CDR3 comprises 15 residues. Germline assignment: CDR1 MNHEY and CDR2 SMNVEV (reference sequence). CDR3 amino acids: CASSLSGVRGYGYTF. CDR3 bases: TGTGCCAGCAGTTTATCAGGGGTGAGGGGTTATGGCTACACCTTC.

The chain couples TRBV5-1 to TRBJ1-1, with 11 bases matching TRBD1. V gave up 3 bases and J gave up 4 bases; unmatched junction bases: 5. Germline V gives CDR1 SGHRS, CDR2 YFSETQ. CDR3 length: 15 residues. CDR3 nucleotides: TGCGCCAGCAGCTCCCGGACAGGGGGCTTCACTGAAGCTTTCTTT. It translates to CASSSRTGGFTEAFF.

The CDR3, as DNA: TGTGCCAGTAGTATCCTAGGGGGAAGGGGCACTGAAGCTTTCTTT. It codes for CASSILGGRGTEAFF. The chain joins TRBV19 to TRBJ1-1; possible D gene TRBD1, 6 bases. The ends were cut back, 3 bases at V and 4 bases at J, with 15 bases in the middle. This CDR3 has 15 residues. The germline CDR1 and CDR2 sequences are LNHDA and SQIVND (reference sequence).

This chain uses TRBV11-2 with TRBJ2-5, with D maybe TRBD2 (6 bases). The CDR3 has 14 residues. V was cut by 2 bases and J by 5 bases, with 12 bases left in between. CDR1 is SGHAT and CDR2 is FQNNGV in the germline V gene. The DNA of the CDR3 is TGTGCCAGCAGCTTACGACTAGACGTGGAGACCCAGTACTTC. Protein: CASSLRLDVETQYF.

This chain links TRBV19 with TRBJ1-4, with TRBD1 as a possible D gene (5 bases). The CDR3 is made up of 12 amino acids. Per germline, CDR1 LNHDA and CDR2 SQIVND (reference sequence). The ends were cut back, 6 bases at V and 7 bases at J, with 9 bases in the middle. In nucleotides, the CDR3 is TGTGCCAGTAGCCAGGGAGGTGAAAAACTGTTTTTT. Protein product: CASSQGGEKLFF.

The chain joins TRBV25-1 to TRBJ2-7; D tentatively reads TRBD1 or TRBD2 (6 bases each). The CDR3 sequence is 14 residues long. V was cut by 5 bases and J by 3 bases, with 14 bases left in between. Germline V gives CDR1 MGHDK, CDR2 SYGVNS. In DNA, the CDR3 is TGTGCCAGCAGTCCCGTGGGGGGCGTCTACGAGCAGTACTTC. Translating gives CASSPVGGVYEQYF.

The chain uses TRBV13 and TRBJ1-1; TRBD1 agrees at 10 bases. Germline-derived CDR1 and CDR2 are PRHDT and FYEKMQ (reference sequence). The V gene end was trimmed by 4 bases and the J gene end by 4 bases; junction bases not matched to a gene: 6. This CDR3 is 15 amino acids long. CDR3 DNA: TGTGCCAGCAGCTCGGGACAGGGGAGGGGCACTGAAGCTTTCTTT. Protein: CASSSGQGRGTEAFF.

The J gene is TRBJ1-1, the V gene TRBV7-6, with 8 bases lining up with TRBD1. The CDR3 runs 16 residues. CDR1 and CDR2 (germline): SGHVS, FNYEAQ. With 5 bases clipped from V and 5 bases from J, the junction kept 13 bases outside the gene matches. The CDR3 DNA reads TGTGCCAGCAGCCCGAGGGCAGGGGGCTTGGGGACTGAAGCTTTCTTT. Translated: CASSPRAGGLGTEAFF.

CDR3 bases: TGTGCCAGCAGCTTAAGTCGGGCCACCGGGGAGCTGTTTTTT. It encodes CASSLSRATGELFF. The rearrangement links TRBV7-9 to TRBJ2-2; the D is unclear. This CDR3 comprises 14 residues. V was cut by 2 bases and J by 4 bases, with 8 bases left in between. CDR1 and CDR2 (germline): SEHNR, FQNEAQ (reference sequence).

This chain connects TRBV2 to TRBJ2-3; 9 nucleotides line up with TRBD1. The CDR3 covers 15 residues. The J segment lost 5 bases and the V segment lost 5 bases, leaving 8 bases of the junction unmatched. Germline CDR1 reads SNHLY; CDR2 reads FYNNEI. The CDR3 sequence is CASSPQGAQGDTQYF. CDR3 bases: TGTGCCAGCAGTCCACAGGGGGCCCAGGGAGATACGCAGTATTTT. Filled out from reference TRBV2 and TRBJ2-3, the complete variable domain reads EPEVTQTPSHQVTQMGQEVILRCVPISNHLYFYWYRQILGQKVEFLVSFYNNEISEKSEIFDDQFSVERPDGSNFTLKIRSTKLEDSAMYFCASSPQGAQGDTQYFGPGTRLTVL.

This clone was seen once. The genes are TRBV6-5 and TRBJ2-3, with 11 bases aligning to TRBD2. V lost 6 bases, J lost 4 bases, and 6 bases stayed unmatched. Germline CDR1 reads MNHEY; CDR2 reads SVGAGI. This CDR3 is 15 amino acids long. The CDR3 nucleotides read TGTGCCAGCAGCTTTCTAGCGGGGGGAGCAGATACGCAGTATTTT. Translating it yields CASSFLAGGADTQYF.